This TCR beta chain was observed in a study of T cell responses to AZD1222 COVID-19 vaccine. J was trimmed by 4 bases and V by 2 bases; bases with no gene match: 9. This CDR3 spans 16 amino acids. The germline CDR1 and CDR2 sequences are KGHSH and LQKENI. This clone has more than one count but fewer than ten. What it recognizes is unknown. Method: immunoSEQ multiplex PCR; TCRdb's copy keeps in-frame clones and lacks some. The sample lists roughly 120,000 clones, 80% to 90% occurring once. Study-wide results and caveats: Spike-wide coverage was observed for vaccine-associated CD4 TCRs, with dominant responses at 160-218 and 743-854. Spike-specific TCR breadth rose after two AZD1222 doses, and depth rose as well.

Sequenced material: peripheral blood, taken on day 0 of AZD1222 vaccination. The TCR originated in an adult in good health. The chain couples TRBV18 to TRBJ2-7, with 9 bases that match TRBD1. The CDR3 reads CASSPEDRGSLYEQYF. The CDR3 coding sequence is TGTGCCAGCTCACCAGAGGACAGGGGTTCTCTTTACGAGCAGTACTTC.